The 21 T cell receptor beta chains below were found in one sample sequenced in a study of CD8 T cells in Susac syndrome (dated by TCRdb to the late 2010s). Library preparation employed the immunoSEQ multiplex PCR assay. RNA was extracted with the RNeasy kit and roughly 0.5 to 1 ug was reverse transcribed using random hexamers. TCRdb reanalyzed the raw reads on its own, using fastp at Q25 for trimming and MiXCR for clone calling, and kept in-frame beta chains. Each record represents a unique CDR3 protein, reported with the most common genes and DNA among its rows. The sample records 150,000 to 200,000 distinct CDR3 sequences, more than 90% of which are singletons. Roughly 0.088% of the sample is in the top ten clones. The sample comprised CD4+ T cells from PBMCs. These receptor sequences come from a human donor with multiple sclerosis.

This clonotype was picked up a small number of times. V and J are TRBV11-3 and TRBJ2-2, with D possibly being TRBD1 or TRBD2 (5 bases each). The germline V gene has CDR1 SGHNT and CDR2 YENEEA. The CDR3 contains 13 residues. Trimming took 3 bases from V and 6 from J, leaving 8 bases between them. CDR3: CASSLGVSGELFF. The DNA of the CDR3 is TGTGCCAGCAGCTTGGGGGTCTCCGGGGAGCTGTTTTTT.

As DNA, the CDR3 is TGTGCCAGCAGTTTAGACGCGCTCTATGGCTACACCTTC. Translating gives CASSLDALYGYTF. The chain recombines TRBV12-3 or TRBV12-4 with TRBJ1-2, with D hard to call. This CDR3 contains 13 residues. Trimming removed 1 base at V and 4 bases at J, with 7 bases between.

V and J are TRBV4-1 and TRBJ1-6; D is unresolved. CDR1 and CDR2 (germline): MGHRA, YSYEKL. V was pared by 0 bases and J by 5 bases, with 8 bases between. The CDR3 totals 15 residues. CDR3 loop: CASSQDPENNSPLHF. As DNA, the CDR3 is TGCGCCAGCAGCCAAGATCCCGAAAATAATTCACCCCTCCACTTT.

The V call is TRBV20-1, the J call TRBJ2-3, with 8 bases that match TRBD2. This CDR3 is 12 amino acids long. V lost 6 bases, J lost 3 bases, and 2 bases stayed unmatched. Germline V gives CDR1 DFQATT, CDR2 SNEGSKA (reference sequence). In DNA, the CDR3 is TGCAGTGCGCGGGAGGTAACAGATACGCAGTATTTT. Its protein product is CSAREVTDTQYF.

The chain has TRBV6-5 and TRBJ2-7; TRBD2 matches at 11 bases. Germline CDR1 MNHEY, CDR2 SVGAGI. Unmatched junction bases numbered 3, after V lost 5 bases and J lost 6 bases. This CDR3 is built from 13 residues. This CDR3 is CASSRGLAVEQYF. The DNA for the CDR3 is TGTGCCAGCAGTCGGGGACTAGCGGTCGAGCAGTACTTC.

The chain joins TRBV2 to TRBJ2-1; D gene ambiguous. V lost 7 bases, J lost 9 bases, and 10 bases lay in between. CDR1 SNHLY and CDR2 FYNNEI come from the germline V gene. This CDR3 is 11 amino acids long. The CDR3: CASNFRSEQFF. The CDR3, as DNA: TGTGCCAGCAATTTCCGCAGTGAGCAGTTCTTC.

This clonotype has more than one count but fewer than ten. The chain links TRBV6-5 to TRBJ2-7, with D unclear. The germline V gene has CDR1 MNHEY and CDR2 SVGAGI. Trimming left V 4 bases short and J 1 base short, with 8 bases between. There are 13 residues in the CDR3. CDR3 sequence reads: CASSFRVSYEQYF. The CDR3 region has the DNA TGTGCCAGCAGTTTTAGGGTATCCTACGAGCAGTACTTC.

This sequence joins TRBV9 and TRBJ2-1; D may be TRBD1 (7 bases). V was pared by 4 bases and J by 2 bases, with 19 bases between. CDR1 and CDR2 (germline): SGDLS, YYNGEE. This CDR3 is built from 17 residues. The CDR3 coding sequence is TGTGCCAGCAGCCCAACCCGGGGGACAGTTACCTACAATGAGCAGTTCTTC. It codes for CASSPTRGTVTYNEQFF.

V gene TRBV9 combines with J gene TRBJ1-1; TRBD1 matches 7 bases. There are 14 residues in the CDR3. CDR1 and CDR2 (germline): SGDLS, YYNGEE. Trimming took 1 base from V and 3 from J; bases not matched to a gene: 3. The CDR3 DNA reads TGTGCCAGCAGCGTACTGCAGGGGGACACTGAAGCTTTCTTT. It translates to CASSVLQGDTEAFF. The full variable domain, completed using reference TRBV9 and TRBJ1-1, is DSGVTQTPKHLITATGQRVTLRCSPRSGDLSVYWYQQSLDQGLQFLIQYYNGEERAKGNILERFSAQQFPDLHSELNLSSLELGDSALYFCASSVLQGDTEAFFGQGTRLTVV.

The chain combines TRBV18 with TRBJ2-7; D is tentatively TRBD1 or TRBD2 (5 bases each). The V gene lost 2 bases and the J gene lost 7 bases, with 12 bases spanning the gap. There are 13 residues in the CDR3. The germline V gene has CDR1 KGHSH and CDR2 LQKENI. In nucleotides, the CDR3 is TGTGCCAGCTCACCAGGGACGGGGCGAGAGCAGTACTTC. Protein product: CASSPGTGREQYF.

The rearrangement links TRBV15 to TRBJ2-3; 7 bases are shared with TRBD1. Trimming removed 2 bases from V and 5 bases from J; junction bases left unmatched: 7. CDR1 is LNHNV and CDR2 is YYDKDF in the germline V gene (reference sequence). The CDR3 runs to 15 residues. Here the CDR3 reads CATSRIDRDRDTQYF. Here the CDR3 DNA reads TGTGCCACCAGCAGAATAGACCGGGACAGAGATACGCAGTATTTT.

The CDR3 bases are TGCGCCAGCAGCCAACTACCGACCTCCCCTCGGTTCTTC. Amino acids: CASSQLPTSPRFF. The chain carries TRBV4-1 and TRBJ2-1, with no clear D. Trimming cost V 2 bases and J 15 bases, with 17 bases left between them. CDR3 length: 13 amino acids. Per the germline V gene, CDR1 is MGHRA and CDR2 is YSYEKL.

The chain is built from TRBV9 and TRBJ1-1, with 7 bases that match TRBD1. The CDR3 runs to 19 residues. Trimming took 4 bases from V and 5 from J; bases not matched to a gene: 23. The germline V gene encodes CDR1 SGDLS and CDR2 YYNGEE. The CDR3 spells CASSPRPLQGRAGGTEAFF. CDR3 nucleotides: TGTGCCAGCAGCCCCAGACCCTTACAGGGCAGGGCAGGGGGGACTGAAGCTTTCTTT.

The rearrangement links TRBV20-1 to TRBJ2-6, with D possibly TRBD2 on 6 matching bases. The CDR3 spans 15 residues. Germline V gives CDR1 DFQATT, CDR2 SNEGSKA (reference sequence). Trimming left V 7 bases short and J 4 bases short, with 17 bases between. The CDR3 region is CSVGTPGVGANVLTF. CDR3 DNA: TGCAGTGTTGGGACCCCGGGAGTCGGGGCCAACGTCCTGACTTTC.

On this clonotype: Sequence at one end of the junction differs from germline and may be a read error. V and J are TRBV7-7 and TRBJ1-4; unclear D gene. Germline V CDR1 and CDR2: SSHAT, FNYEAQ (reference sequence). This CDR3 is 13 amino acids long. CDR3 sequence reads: CASSPGPFEKLFF. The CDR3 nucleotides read TGTGCTAGCAGCCCGGGCCCATTCGAAAAACTGTTTTTT.

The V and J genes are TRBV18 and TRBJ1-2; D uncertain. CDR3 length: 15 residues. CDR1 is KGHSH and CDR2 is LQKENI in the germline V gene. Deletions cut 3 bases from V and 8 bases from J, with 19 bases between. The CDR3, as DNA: TGTGCCAGCTCACCGTGGTCTCAGTTCCCCAGCGGCTACACCTTC. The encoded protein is CASSPWSQFPSGYTF.

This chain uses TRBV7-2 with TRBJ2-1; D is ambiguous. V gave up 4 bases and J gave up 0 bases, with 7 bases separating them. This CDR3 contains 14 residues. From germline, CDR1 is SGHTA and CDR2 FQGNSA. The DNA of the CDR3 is TGTGCCAGCAGCTCACCTGTCTCCTACAATGAGCAGTTCTTC. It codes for CASSSPVSYNEQFF. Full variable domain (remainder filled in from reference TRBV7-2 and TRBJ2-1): GAGVSQSPSNKVTEKGKDVELRCDPISGHTALYWYRQSLGQGLEFLIYFQGNSAPDKSGLPSDRFSAERTGGSVSTLTIQRTQQEDSAVYLCASSSPVSYNEQFFGPGTRLTVL.

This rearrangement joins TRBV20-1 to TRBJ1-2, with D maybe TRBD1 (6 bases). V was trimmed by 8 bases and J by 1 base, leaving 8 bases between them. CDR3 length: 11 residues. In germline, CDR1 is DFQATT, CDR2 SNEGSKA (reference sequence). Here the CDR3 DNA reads TGCAGTTCAGGGGTTAACTATGGCTACACCTTC. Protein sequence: CSSGVNYGYTF.

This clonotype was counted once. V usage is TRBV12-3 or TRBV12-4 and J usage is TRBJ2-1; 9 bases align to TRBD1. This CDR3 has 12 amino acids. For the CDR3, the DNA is TGTGCAAGCGGGCAACAAGGGACAGGGAAGTTCTTC. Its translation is CASGQQGTGKFF.

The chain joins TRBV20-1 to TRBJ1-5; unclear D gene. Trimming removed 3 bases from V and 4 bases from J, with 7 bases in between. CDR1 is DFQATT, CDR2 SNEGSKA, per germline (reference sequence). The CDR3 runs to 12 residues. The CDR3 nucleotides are TGCAGTGCTAGCGAGGGAAATCAGCCCCAGCATTTT. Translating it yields CSASEGNQPQHF.

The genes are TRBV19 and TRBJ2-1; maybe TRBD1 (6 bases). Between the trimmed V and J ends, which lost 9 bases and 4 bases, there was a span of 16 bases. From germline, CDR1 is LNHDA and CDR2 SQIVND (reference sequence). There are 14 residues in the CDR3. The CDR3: CASNLDRSYNEQFF. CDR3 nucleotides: TGTGCCAGCAACCTTGACAGGAGTTACAATGAGCAGTTCTTC.